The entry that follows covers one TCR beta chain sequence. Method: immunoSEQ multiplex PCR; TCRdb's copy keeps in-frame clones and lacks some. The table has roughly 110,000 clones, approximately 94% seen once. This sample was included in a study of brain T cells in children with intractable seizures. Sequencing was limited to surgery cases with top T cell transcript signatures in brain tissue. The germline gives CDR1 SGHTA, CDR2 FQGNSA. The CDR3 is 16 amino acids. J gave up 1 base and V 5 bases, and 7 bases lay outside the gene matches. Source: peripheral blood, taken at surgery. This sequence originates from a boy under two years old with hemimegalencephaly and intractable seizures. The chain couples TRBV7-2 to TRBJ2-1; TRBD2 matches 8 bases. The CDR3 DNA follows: TGTGCCAGCAGCCGTCCTAGCGGGCCGTCCTACAATGAGCAGTTCTTC. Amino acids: CASSRPSGPSYNEQFF.